The T cell receptor beta chain under discussion was sequenced for a study of PD-1 blockade in classical Hodgkin lymphoma (dated by TCRdb to about 2020). A note on the overall study: The study used CyTOF and TCR beta sequencing to define a peripheral blood immune signature of response to PD-1 blockade in classical Hodgkin lymphoma.

Broad study findings and their caveats: The study was limited to a single clinical trial cohort, and causes of repertoire differences, possibly disease activity or prior therapy, remained undefined. Newly diagnosed patients were reported to have lower baseline TCR diversity than healthy donors, and relapsed/refractory patients were reported to have lower baseline TCR diversity still.

Note on this clone: It has no known antigen specificity. Base qualities are missing; no much larger clone stands one base away.

Genomic DNA was extracted with the Qiagen DNeasy kit from unsorted PBMCs and from negatively selected CD4+ and CD8+ fractions. TCR beta CDR3 regions were subjected to amplification by immunoSEQ multiplex PCR with primers that anneal to V and J segments. Amplification bias was minimized using a synthetic immune receptor repertoire, and residual bias was removed computationally after sequencing. In the source study's methods: Repertoire diversity was quantified as the Shannon entropy index using custom Python scripts. Unsorted, CD4+ and CD8+ repertoires were analyzed separately, except for combined analyses in which CD4+ and CD8+ sequences were merged in silico. As stored in TCRdb, this immuneACCESS dataset retains in-frame rearrangements with V and J assigned. A fraction of the clones does not appear; measured against another copy, unresolved V genes explain less than half of the discrepancy, and the remainder lacks a known reason. V and J calls and clone size come straight from that table; D and trimming were deduced from the DNA. The sample includes under 80,000 clones, with about 93% observed a single time. The leading ten clones occupy 2.6% of the sample.

The time point label corresponds to: newly diagnosed, previously untreated cHL patient sample. As a comparison group for the relapsed/refractory trial patients, PBMCs were sequenced from patients with newly diagnosed, previously untreated classical Hodgkin lymphoma. Peripheral blood was collected in 8 mL Vacutainer Cell Preparation Tubes, from which PBMCs were isolated by centrifugation and then cryopreserved. CDR1 and CDR2, looked up from the germline V gene (reference sequence), are MNHNY and SVGAGI. The CDR3 starts with the cysteine, ends with the phenylalanine, and has 11 residues. CDR3 DNA only is kept here, 33 bases in frame from base 1. Relative to germline, V is 4 bases shorter and J is 7 bases shorter, with 2 bases between their ends.

Sequenced input: peripheral blood mononuclear cells (PBMCs). The chain employs TRBV6-6 and TRBJ1-6, with the D gene uncertain. This clonotype originated in a human donor with classical Hodgkin lymphoma. The nucleotide sequence reads as follows: TGTGCCAGCAGTTTCAATTCACCCCTCCACTTT. Its coded protein is CASSFNSPLHF.